This TCR beta chain was observed in a study of blood T cells in healthy people across ages. Study information: Template switching recovered approximately one barcoded beta molecule for every two T cells. Findings of the study overall: Whereas aged donors had fewer naive CD4+ cells, long-lived donors had more of them and higher diversity.

Per individual sample, total RNA of at least 6 micrograms was extracted. Notes on this clonotype: Its antigen is not identified. One junction end disagrees with the germline gene, perhaps due to a read error.

Primed by a sample-barcoded 5' primer and a J-beta primer mix, a second PCR proceeded for about 6 to 12 cycles. One entry per CDR3 protein, called by TCRdb with MiXCR from the 5' RACE reads. The table has about 1.6 million distinct CDR3 sequences, about 35% seen once; the top ten hold approximately 11%. CDR3 size: 15 residues. CDR1 and CDR2 (germline): KGHSH, LQKENI. The sample was blood. The V gene is TRBV18, the J gene TRBJ1-2, with unresolved D. This TCR derives from a woman in her twenties or thirties in good health. The CDR3 spells CASSPSAQEVYGYTF. In DNA, the CDR3 is TGCGCCAGCTCACCAAGTGCGCAGGAGGTATATGGCTACACCTTC. Complete variable domain (other parts from reference TRBV18 and TRBJ1-2): NAGVMQNPRHLVRRRGQEARLRCSPMKGHSHVYWYRQLPEEGLKFMVYLQKENIIDESGMPKERFSAEFPKEGPSILRIQQVVRGDSAAYFCASSPSAQEVYGYTFGSGTRLTVV.